This T cell receptor (beta chain) comes out of a study of blood T cell repertoires in COVID-19. The V segment lost 4 bases and the J segment 4 bases; nucleotides outside the gene matches: 5. Germline values: CDR1 SNHLY, CDR2 FYNNEI. The CDR3 has 14 residues. Clones were read by immunoSEQ multiplex PCR, and TCRdb kept only the in-frame ones, dropping some. The sample includes 300,000 to 400,000 clones, about nine tenths seen only once; the top ten take 6% to 8%. Specimen: peripheral blood. V is TRBV2 and J is TRBJ2-5; 8 bases map to TRBD2. The TCR comes from an older woman with COVID-19, enrolled during active disease. CDR3: CASSGNSGVETQYF. The CDR3, as DNA: TGTGCCAGCAGTGGTAATAGCGGGGTAGAGACCCAGTACTTC.